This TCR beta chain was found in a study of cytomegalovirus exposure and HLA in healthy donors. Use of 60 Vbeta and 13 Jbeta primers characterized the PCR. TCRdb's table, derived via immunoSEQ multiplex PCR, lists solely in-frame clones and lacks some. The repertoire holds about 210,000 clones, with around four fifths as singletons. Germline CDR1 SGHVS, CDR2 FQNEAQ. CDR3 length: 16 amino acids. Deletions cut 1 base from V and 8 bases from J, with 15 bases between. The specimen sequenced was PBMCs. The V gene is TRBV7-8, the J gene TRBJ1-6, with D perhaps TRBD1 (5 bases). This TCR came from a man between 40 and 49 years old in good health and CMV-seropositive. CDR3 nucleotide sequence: TGTGCCAGCAGCTTAGATAACGTCAGGGCGTATTCACCCCTCCACTTT. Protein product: CASSLDNVRAYSPLHF.